This TCR beta chain was identified in a study of regulatory T cells in long-lasting Graves disease. Germline V CDR1 and CDR2: LNHDA, SQIVND (reference sequence). Trimming took off 4 bases at V and 6 bases at J, with 15 bases between the two ends. CDR3 length equals 14 residues. Specified time point: newly diagnosed GD, antithyroid drugs for less than 3 months. There was RNA extracted from PBMCs, and the TCR library was made from it. iRepertoire HTBI primers and Arm-PCR of CDR3 regions built TCR beta libraries. TCRdb re-called the multiplex PCR reads with MiXCR, one entry per CDR3 protein. The data contain about 540,000 distinct CDR3 sequences, 13% of them singletons. This same sample was also part of a study on T cells in Graves' hyperthyroidism and ophthalmopathy.

This clonotype originated in a man younger than 45 with Graves disease. The sample in question was peripheral blood mononuclear cells (PBMCs), obtained at new diagnosis, from a patient treated with antithyroid drugs. The gene calls are TRBV19 and TRBJ1-1, with D unresolved. The CDR3 loop reads CASSRDDLMAEAFF. In DNA form, the CDR3 reads TGTGCCAGTAGTAGGGATGATCTCATGGCTGAAGCTTTCTTT.